This T cell receptor (beta chain) was recorded in a study of T cell repertoires in cytomegalovirus infection. TCRdb reanalysed the reads using MiXCR and keeps one entry per CDR3 protein. The sample has roughly 170,000 distinct CDR3 sequences, roughly a fifth seen once. CDR1 is SGHTA and CDR2 is FQGNSA in the germline V gene. CDR3 size: 16 residues. V was cut by 2 bases and J by 7 bases, with 21 bases left in between. There are many counts of this clonotype. Its antigen is not identified. Sequenced here: CD8+ T cells from cultured PBMCs, sampled from culture after CMV antigen stimulation. The sequence was obtained from a human donor in good health (CMV status not recorded). Some clones in this sample may be carry-over from other donors' samples. The chain joins TRBV7-2 to TRBJ2-7, with D maybe TRBD2 (5 bases). The CDR3 spells CASSLMRRPQVKEQYF. CDR3 coding DNA: TGTGCCAGCAGCTTAATGAGGAGGCCCCAGGTGAAGGAGCAGTACTTC.